Shown below are 25 T cell receptor beta chains from a single sample sequenced in a study of technical replicates of blood from a handful of donors. The protocol was immunoSEQ multiplex PCR, while the TCRdb copy is restricted to in-frame clones and leaves out a portion. The sample contains tens of thousands of clones, approximately 98% of which appear only once. Sequencing used T cells isolated from PBMCs. Every receptor here comes from a human donor in good health.

The chain carries TRBV7-2 and TRBJ2-3; possibly TRBD1 for D (6 bases). This CDR3 contains 14 residues. Trimming stripped 5 bases from V and 2 bases from J, with 11 bases between. Germline V gives CDR1 SGHTA, CDR2 FQGNSA. The CDR3: CASSLGQHTDTQYF. The CDR3 bases are TGTGCCAGCAGCCTAGGACAGCACACAGATACGCAGTATTTT.

This clone has only one observation. The rearrangement links TRBV19 to TRBJ1-2; the D is unclear. The CDR3 sequence is 13 residues long. V gave up 3 bases and J gave up 0 bases, with 5 bases separating them. Germline assignment: CDR1 LNHDA and CDR2 SQIVND (reference sequence). The CDR3 DNA reads as TGTGCCAGTAGTATTTCCTCTAACTATGGCTACACCTTC. Translated: CASSISSNYGYTF.

In nucleotides, the CDR3 is TGTGCCAGCACCTTGACAGAGATCTACGAGCAGTACTTC. Translating it yields CASTLTEIYEQYF. This rearrangement joins TRBV2 to TRBJ2-7, with a tentative D call TRBD1 (5 bases). Germline lookup yields CDR1 SNHLY and CDR2 FYNNEI. V was trimmed by 7 bases and J by 3 bases, leaving 13 bases between them. The CDR3 is made up of 13 amino acids.

This chain joins TRBV4-2 and TRBJ2-3; 10 bases map to TRBD2. After removal of 0 bases from V and 5 bases from J, the junction contained 8 bases not matched to a gene. The CDR3 is 17 residues long. Germline CDR1 LGHNA, CDR2 YNFKEQ. The CDR3 bases are TGTGCCAGCAGCCAAGATGGGGCAGCGGGAGGGGGAGATACGCAGTATTTT. This gives the protein CASSQDGAAGGGDTQYF.

The gene calls are TRBV7-3 and TRBJ2-1; no clear D. This CDR3 is built from 13 residues. The V and J ends lost 5 bases and 7 bases respectively, with 12 bases between them. Germline CDR1 and CDR2: SGHTA and FQGTGA. DNA for the CDR3: TGTGCCAGCAGCGGCGGCTTTACGAATGAGCAGTTCTTC. Its protein product is CASSGGFTNEQFF. Drawing the rest from reference TRBV7-3 and TRBJ2-1, the complete variable domain is GAGVSQTPSNKVTEKGKYVELRCDPISGHTALYWYRQSLGQGPEFLIYFQGTGAADDSGLPNDRFFAVRPEGSVSTLKIQRTERGDSAVYLCASSGGFTNEQFFGPGTRLTVL.

This chain uses TRBV6-5 with TRBJ1-4; D is perhaps TRBD1 (5 bases). Germline values: CDR1 MNHEY, CDR2 SVGAGI. This CDR3 has 15 amino acids. V dropped 3 bases and J dropped 4 bases, with 12 bases sitting between them. CDR3 nucleotides: TGTGCCAGCAGTTATGGGGGACTGATTAATGAAAAACTGTTTTTT. Protein sequence: CASSYGGLINEKLFF.

This sequence joins TRBV9 and TRBJ1-1; TRBD1 matches at 8 bases. The CDR3 contains 15 residues. The germline V gene encodes CDR1 SGDLS and CDR2 YYNGEE. J gave up 1 base and V 1 base, and 3 bases lay outside the gene matches. The CDR3 here is CASSVWTGRNTEAFF. In DNA, the CDR3 is TGTGCCAGCAGCGTATGGACAGGGCGGAACACTGAAGCTTTCTTT.

V usage is TRBV7-8 and J usage is TRBJ2-1; D is ambiguous. With 5 bases removed from V and 8 bases from J, the gap between germline ends came to 13 bases. The CDR3 totals 13 residues. CDR1 and CDR2 from the germline V gene are SGHVS and FQNEAQ. The CDR3 region is CASSLASTDEQFF. The CDR3 nucleotides read TGTGCCAGCAGCCTCGCCTCTACGGATGAGCAGTTCTTC.

A remark on this clone: A junction boundary mismatches the germline segment, possibly from a read error. The chain recombines TRBV6-6 with TRBJ2-7; D gene unclear. The CDR3 consists of 11 residues. Germline lookup yields CDR1 MNHNY and CDR2 SVGAGI (reference sequence). The CDR3 DNA sequence: TGTGCCAGCAGTTACCCCCCGGGTGTCCACTTC. Protein: CASSYPPGVHF.

The chain recombines TRBV7-3 with TRBJ2-7; 8 nucleotides align to TRBD1. CDR1 SGHTA and CDR2 FQGTGA come from the germline V gene. The V and J ends lost 0 bases and 4 bases, in that order; junction bases with no gene match: 5. The CDR3 covers 15 residues. The CDR3 region is CASSLTEDRGYEQYF. The CDR3 nucleotides read TGTGCCAGCAGCTTAACGGAAGACAGGGGTTACGAGCAGTACTTC.

The chain joins TRBV28 to TRBJ1-4; no definite D call. Germline CDR1 and CDR2: MDHEN and SYDVKM. CDR3 length: 14 residues. V dropped 5 bases and J dropped 0 bases, with 7 bases sitting between them. The CDR3 bases are TGTGCCAGCAGTCTTGGCCCAACTAATGAAAAACTGTTTTTT. Its translation is CASSLGPTNEKLFF.

This chain joins TRBV7-3 and TRBJ2-5; D is unresolved. V dropped 5 bases and J dropped 3 bases, with 10 bases sitting between them. CDR1 is SGHTA, CDR2 FQGTGA, per germline. CDR3 length equals 13 residues. CDR3: CASSAFREETQYF. The CDR3 DNA sequence: TGTGCCAGCAGCGCCTTCCGGGAAGAGACCCAGTACTTC.

The chain combines TRBV9 with TRBJ2-2; 7 bases fit TRBD2. The CDR3 runs to 15 residues. The V segment lost 3 bases and the J segment 6 bases; nucleotides outside the gene matches: 8. CDR1 and CDR2 (germline): SGDLS, YYNGEE. The CDR3 coding sequence is TGTGCCAGCAGCGCAGTAAGGGAGGGATCCGGGGAGCTGTTTTTT. As protein: CASSAVREGSGELFF.

In this sample, this clone turned up once. This chain connects TRBV5-4 to TRBJ2-3, with D perhaps matching TRBD2 (6 bases). Germline CDR1 and CDR2: SGHNT and YYREEE (reference sequence). V was trimmed by 0 bases and J by 3 bases, leaving 14 bases between them. The CDR3 covers 16 residues. As DNA, the CDR3 is TGTGCCAGCAGCTTGGGTGGGAGGACGGGTACAGATACGCAGTATTTT. Translation gives CASSLGGRTGTDTQYF.

This sequence joins TRBV27 and TRBJ1-3; D possibly corresponds to TRBD1 (6 bases). The germline gives CDR1 MNHEY, CDR2 SMNVEV (reference sequence). There are 15 residues in the CDR3. V lost 3 bases, J lost 2 bases, and 11 bases lay in between. This chain's CDR3 is CASSLRGTPGNTIYF. The CDR3 DNA sequence: TGTGCCAGCAGTTTGAGGGGGACCCCTGGAAACACCATATATTTT.

On this clone: Other DNA sequences in the sample encode the same CDR3. V usage is TRBV9 and J usage is TRBJ2-7, with a possible D match to TRBD2 (6 bases). Germline CDR1 is SGDLS and CDR2 is YYNGEE. With 3 bases removed from V and 4 bases from J, the gap between germline ends came to 8 bases. The CDR3 covers 12 residues. The CDR3 loop reads CASSGGDYEQYF. CDR3 sequence (DNA): TGTGCCAGCAGCGGGGGGGATTACGAGCAGTACTTC.

This chain links TRBV19 with TRBJ1-5; 7 bases agree with TRBD1. J gave up 4 bases and V 5 bases, and 2 bases lay outside the gene matches. The CDR3 totals 13 residues. Germline assignment: CDR1 LNHDA and CDR2 SQIVND (reference sequence). The CDR3 nucleotides read TGTGCCAGTAGTGTGGGACAGAATCAGCCCCAGCATTTT. This gives the protein CASSVGQNQPQHF. The complete variable domain, with remaining parts taken from reference TRBV19 and TRBJ1-5, reads DGGITQSPKYLFRKEGQNVTLSCEQNLNHDAMYWYRQDPGQGLRLIYYSQIVNDFQKGDIAEGYSVSREKKESFPLTVTSAQKNPTAFYLCASSVGQNQPQHFGDGTRLSIL.

The chain links TRBV19 to TRBJ2-7, with 9 bases that match TRBD2. This CDR3 has 14 amino acids. Germline V gene lookup returns CDR1 LNHDA and CDR2 SQIVND (reference sequence). The CDR3 is CATGVGSGSREQYF. The CDR3, as DNA: TGTGCAACCGGCGTCGGTAGCGGGAGCCGGGAGCAGTACTTC.

This chain's CDR3 is CAWSVLKFIYF. CDR3 coding DNA: TGTGCCTGGAGTGTACTAAAGTTCATATATTTT. V and J are TRBV30 and TRBJ1-3; D is uncertain. This CDR3 region has 11 residues. V was shortened by 0 bases and J by 12 bases, with 9 bases between the two germline ends. Germline loops: CDR1 GTSNPN, CDR2 SVGIG (reference sequence). Full variable domain (rest looked up from reference TRBV30 and TRBJ1-3): SQTIHQWPATLVQPVGSPLSLECTVEGTSNPNLYWYRQAAGRGLQLLFYSVGIGQISSEVPQNLSASRPQDRQFILSSKKLLLSDSGFYLCAWSVLKFIYFGEGSWLTVV.

A word on this clone: A read error may account for a junction end that differs from germline. The chain links TRBV7-7 to TRBJ1-4; unclear D gene. This CDR3 spans 14 amino acids. Germline V gene sequence: CDR1 SSHAT, CDR2 FNYEAQ (reference sequence). CDR3 amino acids: CASSLSVESEKLFF. CDR3 coding DNA: TGTGCTAGCAGCTTGTCGGTGGAGAGTGAAAAACTGTTTTTT.

This chain joins TRBV7-9 and TRBJ2-5, with D possibly TRBD1 on 5 matching bases. Per the germline V gene, CDR1 is SEHNR and CDR2 is FQNEAQ (reference sequence). Trimming shortened V by 3 bases and J by 3 bases, and 11 bases separated the two germline ends. This CDR3 contains 14 residues. The CDR3 region is CASSFRDRKETQYF. CDR3 coding DNA: TGTGCCAGCAGCTTTAGAGACAGAAAAGAGACCCAGTACTTC.

This sequence joins TRBV7-6 and TRBJ2-7; no reliable D call. This CDR3 region has 13 residues. Trimming took off 2 bases at V and 1 base at J, with 6 bases between the two ends. CDR1 SGHVS and CDR2 FNYEAQ come from the germline V gene. The CDR3, as DNA: TGTGCCAGCAGCTTAACCACTTCCTACGAGCAGTACTTC. As protein: CASSLTTSYEQYF.

This chain connects TRBV29-1 to TRBJ2-6, with D unresolved. V was pared by 6 bases and J by 0 bases, with 6 bases between. The CDR3 is 13 amino acids. Germline V gene sequence: CDR1 SQVTM, CDR2 ANQGSEA. CDR3 nucleotide sequence: TGCAGCGTCTCCCGCTCTGGGGCCAACGTCCTGACTTTC. As protein: CSVSRSGANVLTF. The full variable domain, completed using reference TRBV29-1 and TRBJ2-6, is SAVISQKPSRDICQRGTSLTIQCQVDSQVTMMFWYRQQPGQSLTLIATANQGSEATYESGFVIDKFPISRPNLTFSTLTVSNMSPEDSSIYLCSVSRSGANVLTFGAGSRLTVL.

V is TRBV14 and J is TRBJ2-7; maybe TRBD2 (5 bases). The germline V gene has CDR1 SGHDN and CDR2 FVKESK. The length of the CDR3 is 13 residues. Trimming removed 2 bases at V and 6 bases at J, with 11 bases between. The CDR3 reads CASSQLRAFEQYF. Written as DNA, the CDR3 is TGTGCCAGCAGCCAATTGAGGGCCTTCGAGCAGTACTTC.

Here the CDR3 reads CASSITLRPQETQYF. The CDR3 DNA reads as TGTGCCAGTAGTATAACACTCAGGCCCCAAGAGACCCAGTACTTC. The gene calls are TRBV19 and TRBJ2-5; D unclear. Trimming left V 2 bases short and J 1 base short, with 11 bases between. The V gene's germline CDR1 is LNHDA and CDR2 SQIVND (reference sequence). CDR3 length: 15 residues.